Below are 25 T cell receptor beta chains sequenced from a single sample in a study of blood T cell repertoires in COVID-19. Only in-frame clones appear in the TCRdb table, and some are missing; sequencing was by immunoSEQ multiplex PCR. Of around 170,000 clones in the sample, about 86% were seen once. Sequencing was performed on peripheral blood. The source is a man younger than 45 with active or convalescent COVID-19.

This chain uses TRBV5-6 with TRBJ1-4, with TRBD1 as a possible D gene (6 bases). Germline V CDR1 and CDR2: SGHDT, YYEEEE. This CDR3 comprises 16 residues. The V end was cut by 4 bases, the J end by 2 bases, with 15 bases between. The CDR3 DNA reads as TGTGCCAGCAGCGAGAAAAACAGGGATACTAATGAAAAACTGTTTTTT. Its protein product is CASSEKNRDTNEKLFF.

The sample holds one count of this clone. This chain connects TRBV23-1 to TRBJ1-3, with D unresolved. TRBV23-1 is an ORF, with its function uncertain. The CDR3 loop spans 15 amino acids. With 0 bases removed from V and 8 bases from J, the gap between germline ends came to 14 bases. The CDR3 DNA reads TGCGCCAGCAGTCAATCCCACAGCCCGTGGGACACCATATATTTT. Translation gives CASSQSHSPWDTIYF.

The CDR3 sequence is CASSIDSAGGGEQFF. The CDR3 DNA sequence: TGTGCCAGTAGTATAGATTCAGCGGGAGGCGGTGAGCAGTTCTTC. The genes are TRBV19 and TRBJ2-1, with 9 bases fitting TRBD2. The junction had 6 bases not matched to a gene; V was cut back by 0 bases and J by 9 bases. Germline V gives CDR1 LNHDA, CDR2 SQIVND (reference sequence). The CDR3 is made up of 15 amino acids. Combining the CDR3 with reference TRBV19 and TRBJ2-1 gives the whole variable domain DGGITQSPKYLFRKEGQNVTLSCEQNLNHDAMYWYRQDPGQGLRLIYYSQIVNDFQKGDIAEGYSVSREKKESFPLTVTSAQKNPTAFYLCASSIDSAGGGEQFFGPGTRLTVL.

This chain links TRBV6-2 or TRBV6-3 with TRBJ1-5, with TRBD1 matching 7 bases. The CDR3 loop spans 15 amino acids. V was pared by 6 bases and J by 1 base, with 6 bases of the junction left unmatched. Germline assignment: CDR1 MNHEY and CDR2 SVGEGT. CDR3 nucleotide sequence: TGTGCCAGCAGCCGGACAGGCAGCAGCAATCAGCCCCAGCATTTT. Translation: CASSRTGSSNQPQHF.

This clone was detected once. CDR3 DNA sequence: TGTGCCAGCAGTCCGGCCAGGGTGGTTCCTGAGCAGTTCTTC. Its translation: CASSPARVVPEQFF. The J gene is TRBJ2-1, the V gene TRBV7-2, with D possibly TRBD1 on 5 matching bases. The V end lost 6 bases, the J end lost 9 bases, and 18 bases lay between the germline ends. The CDR3 runs to 14 residues. Germline CDR1 is SGHTA and CDR2 is FQGNSA.

The rearrangement links TRBV29-1 to TRBJ1-1; D unresolved. The CDR3 totals 15 residues. Germline CDR1 SQVTM, CDR2 ANQGSEA. Trimming cost V 6 bases and J 0 bases, with 17 bases left between them. The CDR3 spells CSVLRGGPMNTEAFF. CDR3 nucleotide sequence: TGCAGCGTCCTTCGGGGAGGACCCATGAACACTGAAGCTTTCTTT.

J is TRBJ1-4 and V is TRBV27, with D perhaps matching TRBD1 (5 bases). CDR3 length equals 15 residues. Per germline, CDR1 MNHEY and CDR2 SMNVEV (reference sequence). Trimming pared 7 bases from V and 5 bases from J, leaving 17 bases between. The CDR3 protein is CASTNSGHLNEKLFF. As DNA, the CDR3 is TGTGCCAGCACTAATAGCGGACACCTGAATGAAAAACTGTTTTTT.

The chain has TRBV28 and TRBJ1-2, with D possibly being TRBD1 (5 bases). Deletions cut 6 bases from V and 5 bases from J, with 10 bases between. Germline V gives CDR1 MDHEN, CDR2 SYDVKM. The CDR3 totals 12 residues. The CDR3 is CASREGWYGYTF. As DNA, the CDR3 is TGTGCCAGCAGGGAGGGGTGGTATGGCTACACCTTC.

The rearrangement joins TRBV11-3 to TRBJ2-3, with D maybe TRBD1 (6 bases). In germline, CDR1 is SGHNT, CDR2 YENEEA. The CDR3 spans 15 residues. Trimming removed 5 bases at V and 0 bases at J, with 12 bases between. The CDR3 DNA follows: TGTGCCAGCAGCCAGGGACACTCTAGCACAGATACGCAGTATTTT. Its translation is CASSQGHSSTDTQYF.

This chain uses TRBV6-5 with TRBJ1-4; 9 nucleotides agree with TRBD1. The CDR3 is made up of 14 amino acids. After removal of 9 bases from V and 7 bases from J, the junction contained 9 bases not matched to a gene. Germline V gene sequence: CDR1 MNHEY, CDR2 SVGAGI. The CDR3 sequence is CASSGTGTGEKLFF. The CDR3, as DNA: TGTGCCAGTTCCGGGACAGGGACCGGTGAAAAACTGTTTTTT.

This clone was seen a handful of times. The chain carries TRBV7-8 and TRBJ1-1; 7 bases match TRBD1. CDR3 size: 15 residues. J gave up 0 bases and V 5 bases, and 6 bases lay outside the gene matches. Germline lookup yields CDR1 SGHVS and CDR2 FQNEAQ. The CDR3 DNA is TGTGCCAGCAGCCCCTACAGGGGCATGAACACTGAAGCTTTCTTT. Protein product: CASSPYRGMNTEAFF.

The gene calls are TRBV10-2 and TRBJ2-2, with 8 nucleotides matching TRBD2. This CDR3 is built from 15 residues. CDR1 and CDR2 (germline): WSHSY, SAAADI. J lost 3 bases, V lost 2 bases, and 2 bases had no gene match. The CDR3: CASSETSGYTGELFF. CDR3 DNA sequence: TGCGCCAGCAGTGAGACTAGCGGATACACCGGGGAGCTGTTTTTT.

The genes are TRBV7-9 and TRBJ2-2, with TRBD2 matching over 8 bases. Trimming at V came to 7 bases and at J to 6 bases, leaving 10 bases not matched to a gene. The CDR3 contains 15 residues. Germline CDR1 and CDR2: SEHNR and FQNEAQ (reference sequence). Written as DNA, the CDR3 is TGTGCCAGCACCATCTCGGGGGGGACCTCCGGGGAGCTGTTTTTT. Translating it yields CASTISGGTSGELFF.

This clone is labeled as medium-sized. The genes are TRBV4-1 and TRBJ1-2; no clear D. The germline V gene encodes CDR1 MGHRA and CDR2 YSYEKL. The CDR3 totals 17 residues. Trimming took 1 base from V and 2 from J, leaving 17 bases between them. The CDR3 protein is CASSQGPIGSRNYGYTF. Written as DNA, the CDR3 is TGCGCCAGCAGCCAAGGACCTATCGGGAGCCGAAACTATGGCTACACCTTC.

The rearrangement uses TRBV16 and TRBJ1-5; D is undetermined. The CDR3 has 13 amino acids. With 3 bases removed from V and 5 bases from J, the gap between germline ends came to 8 bases. CDR1 is KGHSY, CDR2 FQNENV, per germline. The chain's CDR3 is CASSQGAYQPQHF. CDR3 coding DNA: TGTGCCAGCAGCCAGGGAGCCTATCAGCCCCAGCATTTT.

The chain combines TRBV25-1 with TRBJ1-2; 9 bases fit TRBD1. This CDR3 has 14 residues. CDR1 is MGHDK and CDR2 is SYGVNS in the germline V gene. V was clipped by 4 bases and J by 6 bases; unmatched bases: 6. CDR3 bases: TGTGCCAGCAGTGGGGACAGGGTAGGGGATGGCTACACCTTC. Its protein is CASSGDRVGDGYTF.

The rearrangement joins TRBV4-3 to TRBJ2-3; TRBD2 agrees at 8 bases. This CDR3 is 15 amino acids long. Germline-derived CDR1 and CDR2 are LGHNA and YSLEER. Unmatched junction bases numbered 1, after V lost 2 bases and J lost 0 bases. Here the CDR3 DNA reads TGCGCCAGCAGCCAAACTAGCGGAAGCACAGATACGCAGTATTTT. Protein: CASSQTSGSTDTQYF.

The chain recombines TRBV6-6 with TRBJ2-2; tentative D call: TRBD2 (6 bases). Germline loops: CDR1 MNHNY, CDR2 SVGAGI (reference sequence). The germline V and J ends were trimmed by 5 bases and 5 bases, with 18 bases remaining between them. This CDR3 is built from 16 residues. CDR3 DNA sequence: TGTGCCAGCAGTCCGTCCGGGGGAAGGGGTACCGGGGAGCTGTTTTTT. Translation: CASSPSGGRGTGELFF.

V usage is TRBV24-1 and J usage is TRBJ2-3; D is uncertain. CDR3 length equals 12 residues. From germline, CDR1 is KGHDR and CDR2 SFDVKD. Trimming took off 4 bases at V and 9 bases at J, with 10 bases between the two ends. The chain's CDR3 is CATSDPLSTQYF. In DNA, the CDR3 is TGTGCCACCAGTGACCCTTTGAGCACGCAGTATTTT.

The gene calls are TRBV5-5 and TRBJ1-1, with a possible D match to TRBD1 (6 bases). V was trimmed by 7 bases and J by 6 bases, leaving 16 bases between them. The CDR3 extends over 13 amino acids. Germline loops: CDR1 SGHKS, CDR2 YYEKEE (reference sequence). CDR3 protein: CASSLDRKAEAFF. The CDR3 nucleotides read TGTGCCAGCTCCTTGGACAGAAAGGCTGAAGCTTTCTTT.

The CDR3 spells CASSQGSVYGYTF. For the CDR3, the DNA is TGTGCCAGCAGTCAGGGTTCGGTCTATGGCTACACCTTC. This chain joins TRBV6-5 and TRBJ1-2, with D possibly matching TRBD1 (5 bases). Per germline, CDR1 MNHEY and CDR2 SVGAGI. The CDR3 totals 13 residues. Trimming took 5 bases from V and 4 from J, leaving 11 bases between them.

V and J are TRBV7-2 and TRBJ2-1; possibly TRBD2 for D (5 bases). Germline CDR1 and CDR2: SGHTA and FQGNSA. CDR3 length equals 15 residues. Trimming removed 5 bases at V and 9 bases at J, with 20 bases between. CDR3 amino acids: CASSPTSVPSSEQFF. The CDR3 DNA is TGTGCCAGCAGCCCCACTAGTGTCCCCTCGAGTGAGCAGTTCTTC.

The V call is TRBV6-2 or TRBV6-3, the J call TRBJ2-5, with 8 bases that match TRBD1. The germline V gene has CDR1 MNHEY and CDR2 SVGEGT. This CDR3 is 16 amino acids long. V was clipped by 5 bases and J by 5 bases; unmatched bases: 13. The DNA for the CDR3 is TGTGCCAGCAGTAAAACCTCCGGGACAGGCAGGGAGACCCAGTACTTC. It translates to CASSKTSGTGRETQYF.

The chain employs TRBV19 and TRBJ1-2, with D unresolved. The CDR3 extends over 14 amino acids. From germline, CDR1 is LNHDA and CDR2 SQIVND (reference sequence). Trimming pared 3 bases from V and 5 bases from J, leaving 13 bases between. The CDR3 coding sequence is TGTGCCAGTAGTATGTTCAGCGACCGTTATGGCTACACCTTC. Its protein is CASSMFSDRYGYTF.

This chain joins TRBV14 and TRBJ1-6, with 9 bases matching TRBD1. V was pared by 4 bases and J by 7 bases, with 8 bases of the junction left unmatched. This CDR3 is 16 amino acids long. Germline V gives CDR1 SGHDN, CDR2 FVKESK. The chain's CDR3 is CASSLSGTGPNSPLHF. For the CDR3, the DNA is TGTGCCAGCAGCCTCTCCGGGACAGGGCCAAATTCACCCCTCCACTTT.